Listed below are T cell receptor beta chains from one sample, sequenced in a study of cytomegalovirus exposure and HLA in healthy donors. Using immunoSEQ multiplex PCR, the repertoire was profiled, and TCRdb retains in-frame clones only, with some absent. The sample has approximately 260,000 clones, around 90% seen once. The source material was PBMCs. These receptors all stem from a girl aged 2-9 years in good health and CMV-seronegative. CDR3s include the opening cysteine and the closing phenylalanine or tryptophan. D genes are given only for firm matches. Only some rows state a clone size, as once, few, many or a class for expanded clones.

v_call	clone_size	d_call	j_call	cdr3_aa	cdr3_nt
TRBV7-6	NA	TRBD2	TRBJ2-1	CASSLAGLAGFNEQFF	TGTGCCAGCAGCTTAGCGGGACTAGCGGGATTCAATGAGCAGTTCTTC
TRBV7-9	NA	NA	TRBJ2-5	CSSSYRQGGETQYF	TGTTCCAGCAGCTATAGACAGGGAGGAGAGACCCAGTACTTC
TRBV27	NA	TRBD1	TRBJ2-5	CASSFTGGETQYF	TGTGCCAGCAGTTTCACAGGGGGAGAGACCCAGTACTTC
TRBV5-1	NA	TRBD2	TRBJ2-2	CASSSKGTSGRGTGELFF	TGCGCCAGCAGCTCTAAAGGAACGAGCGGGAGGGGGACCGGGGAGCTGTTTTTT
TRBV9	NA	NA	TRBJ1-1	CASRGAGDMNTEAFF	TGTGCCAGCAGAGGAGCGGGGGACATGAACACTGAAGCTTTCTTT
TRBV5-1	once	TRBD2	TRBJ2-1	CASSLSGLYNEQFF	TGCGCCAGCAGCTTGTCGGGACTATACAATGAGCAGTTCTTC
TRBV6-1	NA	TRBD1	TRBJ2-5	CASSVRDRGQETQYF	TGTGCCAGCAGTGTCCGGGACAGGGGGCAGGAGACCCAGTACTTC
TRBV12-5	NA	NA	TRBJ2-3	CASGSLWRGPRTQYF	TGTGCTAGTGGCTCTCTATGGCGAGGCCCTCGTACGCAGTATTTT
TRBV7-2	NA	TRBD2	TRBJ2-1	CASSAIPSGSFNEQFF	TGTGCCAGCAGCGCTATCCCAAGCGGGAGTTTCAATGAGCAGTTCTTC
TRBV4-1	once	TRBD1	TRBJ1-3	CASSQTGGSGNTIYF	TGCGCCAGCAGCCAAACAGGGGGCTCAGGAAACACCATATATTTT
TRBV19	once	TRBD2	TRBJ2-1	CASSIGTSGGAAEQFF	TGTGCCAGTAGTATAGGGACTAGCGGGGGGGCCGCTGAGCAGTTCTTC
TRBV7-6	NA	NA	TRBJ2-7	CASSLAKGMEQYF	TGTGCCAGCAGCTTAGCGAAGGGGATGGAGCAGTACTTC
TRBV10-3	NA	NA	TRBJ2-3	CAIREQGGSTDTQYF	TGTGCCATCAGGGAACAGGGTGGCAGCACAGATACGCAGTATTTT
TRBV29-1	NA	TRBD2	TRBJ2-3	CSVEEEAGVGTDTQYF	TGCAGCGTTGAAGAAGAAGCGGGGGTGGGGACAGATACGCAGTATTTT
TRBV13	once	NA	TRBJ2-1	CASSLGGTYNEQFF	TGTGCCAGCAGCTTAGGGGGCACCTACAATGAGCAGTTCTTC
TRBV7-8	NA	NA	TRBJ2-7	CASSLGGTNEQYF	TGTGCCAGCAGCCTAGGGGGGACTAACGAGCAGTACTTC
TRBV11-2	NA	TRBD2	TRBJ2-1	CASSPPTSGGPINEQFF	TGTGCCAGCAGCCCACCGACTAGCGGGGGGCCTATCAATGAGCAGTTCTTC
TRBV29-1	NA	TRBD1	TRBJ1-4	CSVYGQGNEKLFF	TGCAGCGTTTATGGACAGGGTAATGAAAAACTGTTTTTT
TRBV6-5	NA	NA	TRBJ1-1	CASARQGLHTEAFF	TGTGCCAGCGCCAGGCAGGGCCTACACACTGAAGCTTTCTTT
TRBV9	NA	TRBD2	TRBJ2-3	CASSVEAGTSGIYTQYF	TGTGCCAGCAGCGTCGAGGCCGGGACTAGCGGGATATATACGCAGTATTTT
TRBV9	NA	NA	TRBJ1-5	CASSVGFGGQPQHF	TGTGCCAGCAGCGTAGGATTCGGGGGTCAGCCCCAGCATTTT
TRBV6-6	NA	NA	TRBJ1-6	CASSYPQNPNNSPLHF	TGTGCCAGCAGTTACCCCCAGAACCCGAATAATTCACCCCTCCACTTT
TRBV6-5	NA	NA	TRBJ2-5	CASSYSPGQETQYF	TGTGCCAGCAGTTACTCGCCGGGGCAAGAGACCCAGTACTTC
TRBV18	NA	NA	TRBJ2-7	CASSPPQGHEQYF	TGTGCCAGCTCACCACCACAGGGCCACGAGCAGTACTTC
TRBV2	NA	TRBD1	TRBJ2-1	CASSGGDRDFF	TGTGCCAGCAGTGGTGGGGACAGGGATTTCTTC
TRBV28	NA	TRBD1	TRBJ1-4	CAVGTGGGANEKLFF	TGTGCCGTAGGGACAGGGGGCGGGGCTAATGAAAAACTGTTTTTT
TRBV5-1	NA	TRBD2	TRBJ2-1	CASKVSGGYNEQFF	TGCGCCAGCAAGGTTAGCGGGGGGTACAATGAGCAGTTCTTC
TRBV28	NA	NA	TRBJ2-2	CASLTGNTGELFF	TGTGCCAGCTTGACGGGGAACACCGGGGAGCTGTTTTTT
TRBV6-1	NA	NA	TRBJ2-7	CASSSPSTGGYEQYF	TGTGCCAGCAGTTCCCCTTCGACAGGCGGCTACGAGCAGTACTTC
TRBV6-1	NA	NA	TRBJ2-2	CASSPLLNTGELFF	TGTGCCAGCAGTCCCCTCCTGAACACCGGGGAGCTGTTTTTT
TRBV27	NA	TRBD1	TRBJ1-2	CASSSTGANYGYTF	TGTGCCAGCAGTTCCACAGGGGCCAACTATGGCTACACCTTC
TRBV19	NA	TRBD1	TRBJ1-5	CASSIDLRQGPNQPQHF	TGTGCCAGTAGTATAGATTTGCGACAGGGGCCCAATCAGCCCCAGCATTTT
TRBV5-6	NA	NA	TRBJ1-1	CASSLAPAGNTEAFF	TGTGCCAGCAGCTTGGCCCCAGCAGGGAACACTGAAGCTTTCTTT
TRBV11-2	NA	TRBD1	TRBJ2-7	CASSDGTGVYEQYF	TGTGCCAGCAGCGACGGGACAGGGGTCTACGAGCAGTACTTC
TRBV19	NA	NA	TRBJ2-7	CASSPRARQGGEQYF	TGTGCCAGTAGTCCCAGGGCCCGACAGGGAGGCGAGCAGTACTTC
TRBV9	NA	NA	TRBJ1-1	CASSVTVDTEAFF	TGTGCCAGCAGCGTAACAGTCGACACTGAAGCTTTCTTT
TRBV5-1	NA	NA	TRBJ2-7	CASSLWSSEQYF	TGCGCCAGCAGCTTGTGGAGTTCCGAGCAGTACTTC
TRBV29-1	NA	NA	TRBJ2-7	CSVGSYEQYF	TGCAGCGTTGGCAGTTACGAGCAGTACTTC
TRBV4-1	NA	NA	TRBJ2-7	CASSQGGPEQYF	TGCGCCAGCAGCCAAGGGGGCCCCGAGCAGTACTTC
TRBV7-8	once	TRBD1	TRBJ1-2	CASSSGQGARGYTF	TGTGCCAGCAGCTCGGGACAGGGGGCGAGGGGCTACACCTTC
TRBV14	NA	TRBD1	TRBJ1-1	CASSQDLQGKAFF	TGTGCCAGCAGCCAAGATTTACAGGGGAAAGCTTTCTTT
TRBV19	NA	TRBD1	TRBJ1-5	CASSSPRRDSQPQHF	TGTGCCAGTAGTAGCCCCCGTCGGGACAGTCAGCCCCAGCATTTT
TRBV29-1	NA	NA	TRBJ2-3	CSVEDGDTQYF	TGCAGCGTTGAAGATGGCGATACGCAGTATTTT
TRBV5-4	NA	NA	TRBJ2-1	CASSCPGTVPCGSYNEQFF	TGTGCCAGCAGCTGCCCCGGGACTGTTCCCTGTGGGTCCTACAATGAGCAGTTCTTC
TRBV7-2	NA	NA	TRBJ1-4	CASSSRGSNEKLFF	TGTGCCAGCAGCTCCAGGGGTAGTAATGAAAAACTGTTTTTT